A selection of T cell receptor beta chains follows, all from one sample in a study of T cells in tuberculosis. The repertoire was sequenced with immunoSEQ multiplex PCR; TCRdb's copy has only in-frame clones and lacks some. Among about 49,000 clones listed, 90% to 95% were seen once. Source: PBMCs, taken at tuberculosis diagnosis. The origin of the receptors is an adult with tuberculosis. The CDR3 runs from the conserved cysteine through the conserved F or W. D genes are given only for firm matches. Where a row states a size, it is once, few, many or the class of an expanded clone; other rows omit it.

.,TRBV19,TRBJ1-2,.,CASTPSRAPYGYTF,TGTGCCAGCACTCCTTCGAGGGCACCCTATGGCTACACCTTC
.,TRBV6-4,TRBJ2-1,.,CASPSLAGQIHSYNEQFF,TGTGCCAGCCCATCCCTGGCGGGCCAAATTCATTCCTACAATGAGCAGTTCTTC
.,TRBV6-1,TRBJ1-1,once,CASSRSGQSEAFF,TGTGCCAGCAGCCGATCCGGACAGTCCGAAGCTTTCTTT
TRBD1,TRBV7-3,TRBJ2-2,.,CASSRTGVGANTGELFF,TGTGCCAGCAGCAGGACAGGGGTCGGTGCGAACACCGGGGAGCTGTTTTTT
.,TRBV7-6,TRBJ2-5,.,CASSSTGQETQYF,TGTGCCAGCAGCTCAACAGGGCAAGAGACCCAGTACTTC
.,TRBV11-2,TRBJ2-1,.,CASSLLRTVASGNEQFF,TGTGCCAGCAGCTTACTCAGAACGGTAGCGTCAGGTAATGAGCAGTTCTTC
.,TRBV18,TRBJ2-1,.,CASSPGVRDEQFF,TGTGCCAGCTCACCTGGAGTACGTGATGAGCAGTTCTTC
.,TRBV28,TRBJ2-5,.,CASSSPRGGETQYF,TGTGCCAGCAGTTCCCCCCGTGGAGGAGAGACCCAGTACTTC
.,TRBV2,TRBJ2-7,.,CASRRRDGSYEQYF,TGTGCCAGCAGGCGGAGGGACGGTTCCTACGAGCAGTACTTC
TRBD2,TRBV7-8,TRBJ2-3,once,CACDLAGGRGRDTQYF,TGTGCCTGCGATCTTGCGGGAGGGCGAGGTAGAGATACGCAGTATTTT
TRBD2,TRBV7-9,TRBJ2-1,few,CASSEGSSGRVRGEQFF,TGTGCCAGCAGCGAAGGATCTAGCGGGAGGGTACGGGGGGAGCAGTTCTTC
.,TRBV11-3,TRBJ2-3,.,CASSSGVQPTDTQYF,TGTGCCAGCAGCTCCGGCGTACAGCCCACAGATACGCAGTATTTT
TRBD1,TRBV7-9,TRBJ2-7,.,CASSSANRDRIYEQYF,TGTGCCAGCAGCTCCGCGAACCGGGACAGGATCTACGAGCAGTACTTC
TRBD1,TRBV19,TRBJ1-5,.,CASSKRQGFAQPQHF,TGTGCCAGTAGTAAAAGACAGGGTTTTGCTCAGCCCCAGCATTTT
TRBD2,TRBV27,TRBJ2-1,.,CASSNEAGERNEQFF,TGTGCCAGCAGTAACGAGGCGGGAGAACGGAATGAGCAGTTCTTC
.,TRBV19,TRBJ1-2,.,CASSIWHAGRPSRYGYTF,TGTGCCAGTAGTATTTGGCATGCTGGGAGGCCATCAAGGTATGGCTACACCTTC
.,TRBV28,TRBJ1-1,few,CASSYASGPDTEAFF,TGTGCCAGCAGTTATGCGAGCGGACCCGACACTGAAGCTTTCTTT
.,TRBV19,TRBJ1-2,once,CASSDRSHTF,TGTGCCAGTAGTGACAGGTCTCACACCTTC
.,TRBV28,TRBJ2-7,.,CASRPGGPEGHEQYF,TGTGCCAGCAGGCCCGGGGGGCCAGAGGGCCACGAGCAGTACTTC
.,TRBV6-1,TRBJ1-3,.,CASSEDPRQPSGNTIYF,TGTGCCAGCAGTGAAGACCCCCGACAGCCCTCTGGAAACACCATATATTTT
TRBD1,TRBV7-9,TRBJ2-1,.,CASSLGQGGPYNEQFF,TGTGCCAGCAGCTTAGGACAGGGTGGGCCCTACAATGAGCAGTTCTTC
TRBD1,TRBV30,TRBJ2-1,.,CACGTGRVNEQFF,TGTGCCTGCGGGACAGGGAGGGTCAATGAGCAGTTCTTC
.,TRBV6-1,TRBJ1-2,.,CASTGGAAGRYTF,TGTGCCAGCACCGGCGGAGCCGCGGGGCGGTACACCTTC
.,TRBV9,TRBJ1-2,.,CASTTAWSPLYGYTF,TGTGCCAGCACCACCGCTTGGAGCCCCCTCTATGGCTACACCTTC
TRBD2,TRBV5-4,TRBJ2-1,.,CASSSGTSGYNEQFF,TGTGCCAGCAGCTCCGGGACTAGCGGGTACAATGAGCAGTTCTTC
TRBD2,TRBV19,TRBJ2-2,.,CASSIEALAGVRTGELFF,TGTGCCAGTAGTATAGAGGCTCTAGCGGGAGTTCGGACCGGGGAGCTGTTTTTT
TRBD1,TRBV5-4,TRBJ1-2,.,CASSKTGGYGYTF,TGTGCCAGCAGCAAGACAGGGGGCTATGGCTACACCTTC
TRBD2,TRBV19,TRBJ2-5,.,CASSMRGSRGLAGEETQYF,TGTGCCAGTAGTATGAGGGGTTCAAGGGGACTAGCGGGAGAAGAGACCCAGTACTTC
TRBD1,TRBV2,TRBJ2-6,few,CARDSGQGGANVLTF,TGTGCCAGGGACTCGGGACAGGGTGGGGCCAACGTCCTGACTTTC
TRBD2,TRBV19,TRBJ2-2,.,CASSTYGLAGGSPGELFF,TGTGCCAGTAGTACCTATGGACTAGCGGGAGGGAGTCCCGGGGAGCTGTTTTTT
.,TRBV5-1,TRBJ1-1,.,CASSLEGRAAFF,TGCGCCAGCAGCTTGGAAGGGCGGGCGGCTTTCTTT
.,TRBV30,TRBJ1-5,.,CAWSESGDQPQHF,TGTGCCTGGAGTGAGTCAGGGGATCAGCCCCAGCATTTT